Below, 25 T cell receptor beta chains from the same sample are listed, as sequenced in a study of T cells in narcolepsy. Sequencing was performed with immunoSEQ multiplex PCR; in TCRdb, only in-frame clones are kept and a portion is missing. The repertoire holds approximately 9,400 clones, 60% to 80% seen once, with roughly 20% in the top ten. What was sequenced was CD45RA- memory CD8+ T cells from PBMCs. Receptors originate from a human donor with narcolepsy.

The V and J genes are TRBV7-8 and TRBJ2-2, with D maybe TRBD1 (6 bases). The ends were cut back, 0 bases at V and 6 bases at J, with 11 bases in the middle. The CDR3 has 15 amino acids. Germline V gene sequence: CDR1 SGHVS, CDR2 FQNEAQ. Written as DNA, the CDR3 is TGTGCCAGCAGCTTAGCGGTCTCAGGGGCCGGGGAGCTGTTTTTT. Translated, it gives CASSLAVSGAGELFF.

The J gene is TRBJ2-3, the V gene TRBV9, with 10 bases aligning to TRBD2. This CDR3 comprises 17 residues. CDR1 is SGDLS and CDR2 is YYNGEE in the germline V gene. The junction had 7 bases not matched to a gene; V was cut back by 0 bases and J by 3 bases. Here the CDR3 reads CASSVESSGGATDTQYF. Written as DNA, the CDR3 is TGTGCCAGCAGCGTAGAGTCCAGCGGGGGGGCAACAGATACGCAGTATTTT.

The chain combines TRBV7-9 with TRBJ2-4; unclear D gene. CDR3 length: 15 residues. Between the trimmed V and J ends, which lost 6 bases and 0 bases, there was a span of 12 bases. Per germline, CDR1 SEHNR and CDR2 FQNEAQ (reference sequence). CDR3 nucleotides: TGTGCCAGCAGATCCTCTATGATAGCCAAAAACATTCAGTACTTC. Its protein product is CASRSSMIAKNIQYF.

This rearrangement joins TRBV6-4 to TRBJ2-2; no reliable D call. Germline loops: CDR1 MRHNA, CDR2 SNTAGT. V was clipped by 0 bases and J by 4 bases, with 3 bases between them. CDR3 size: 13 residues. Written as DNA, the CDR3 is TGTGCCAGCAGTGACTCAGCCACCGGGGAGCTGTTTTTT. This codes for CASSDSATGELFF.

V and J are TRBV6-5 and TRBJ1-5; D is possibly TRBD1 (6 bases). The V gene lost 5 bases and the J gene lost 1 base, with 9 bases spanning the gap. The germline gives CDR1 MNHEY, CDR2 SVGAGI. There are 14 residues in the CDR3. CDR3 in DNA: TGTGCCAGCAGTAAAGACAGGAGCAATCAGCCCCAGCATTTT. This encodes CASSKDRSNQPQHF.

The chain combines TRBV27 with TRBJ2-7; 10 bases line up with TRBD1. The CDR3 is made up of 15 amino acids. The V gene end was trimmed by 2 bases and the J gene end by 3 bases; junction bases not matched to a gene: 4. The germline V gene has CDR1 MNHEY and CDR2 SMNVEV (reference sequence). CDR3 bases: TGTGCCAGCAGTTTAGGACAGGGGGTAGTCTACGAGCAGTACTTC. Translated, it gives CASSLGQGVVYEQYF.

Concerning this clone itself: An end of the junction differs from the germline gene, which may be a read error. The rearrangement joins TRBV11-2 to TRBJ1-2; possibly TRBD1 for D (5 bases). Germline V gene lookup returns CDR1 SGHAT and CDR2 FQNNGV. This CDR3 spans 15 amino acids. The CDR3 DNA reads TGCGCCAGCAGCCAAGATCGGAGCAGGGTCTATGGCTACACCTTC. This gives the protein CASSQDRSRVYGYTF.

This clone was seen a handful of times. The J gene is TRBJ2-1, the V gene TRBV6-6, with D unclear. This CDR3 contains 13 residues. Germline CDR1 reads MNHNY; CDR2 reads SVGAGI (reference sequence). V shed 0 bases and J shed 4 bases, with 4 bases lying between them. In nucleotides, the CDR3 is TGTGCCAGCAGTTACTCGCCATACAATGAGCAGTTCTTC. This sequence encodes CASSYSPYNEQFF.

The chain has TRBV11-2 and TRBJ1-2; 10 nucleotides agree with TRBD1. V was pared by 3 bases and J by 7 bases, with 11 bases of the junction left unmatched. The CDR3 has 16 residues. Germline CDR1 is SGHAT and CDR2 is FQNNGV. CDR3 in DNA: TGTGCCAGCAGCTTGGCGGACAGGGGGGCCGAGGGTGGCTACACCTTC. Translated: CASSLADRGAEGGYTF.

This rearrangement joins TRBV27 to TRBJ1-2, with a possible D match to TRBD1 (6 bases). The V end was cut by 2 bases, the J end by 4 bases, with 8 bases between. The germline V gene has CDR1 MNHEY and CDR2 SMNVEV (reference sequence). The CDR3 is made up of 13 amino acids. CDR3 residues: CASSLRGGYGYTF. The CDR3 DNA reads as TGTGCCAGCAGTTTAAGAGGGGGCTATGGCTACACCTTC.

CDR3 nucleotide sequence: TGTGCCAGCAGTCCCCGCCCGGTAAGGCCAGCGGAATCCTACAATGAGCAGTTCTTC. Its translation is CASSPRPVRPAESYNEQFF. The genes are TRBV28 and TRBJ2-1; weak D call: TRBD2 (5 bases). The germline CDR1 and CDR2 sequences are MDHEN and SYDVKM. CDR3 length equals 19 residues. V lost 5 bases, J lost 1 base, and 24 bases lay in between.

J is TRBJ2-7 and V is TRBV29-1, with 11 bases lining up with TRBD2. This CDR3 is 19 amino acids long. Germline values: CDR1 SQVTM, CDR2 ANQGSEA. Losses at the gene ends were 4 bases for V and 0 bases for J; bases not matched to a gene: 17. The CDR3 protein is CSVAGFQPVTSGISYEQYF. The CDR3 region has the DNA TGCAGCGTTGCCGGTTTTCAGCCTGTGACTAGCGGGATCTCCTACGAGCAGTACTTC.

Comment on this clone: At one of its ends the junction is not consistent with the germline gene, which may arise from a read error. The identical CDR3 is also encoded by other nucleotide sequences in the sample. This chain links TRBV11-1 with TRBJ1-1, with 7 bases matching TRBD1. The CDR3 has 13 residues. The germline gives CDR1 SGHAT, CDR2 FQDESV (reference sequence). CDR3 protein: CASSPAGGTEAFF. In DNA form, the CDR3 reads TGCGCCAGCAGTCCTGCAGGGGGAACTGAAGCTTTCTTT. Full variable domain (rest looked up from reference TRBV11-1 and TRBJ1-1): EAEVAQSPRYKITEKSQAVAFWCDPISGHATLYWYRQILGQGPELLVQFQDESVVDDSQLPKDRFSAERLKGVDSTLKIQPAELGDSAMYLCASSPAGGTEAFFGQGTRLTVV.

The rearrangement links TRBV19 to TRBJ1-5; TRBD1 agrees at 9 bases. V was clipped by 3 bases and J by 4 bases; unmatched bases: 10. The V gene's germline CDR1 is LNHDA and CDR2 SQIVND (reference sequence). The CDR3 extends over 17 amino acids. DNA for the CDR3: TGTGCCAGTAGTATGTCCCCGGGACAGGGATGGAATCAGCCCCAGCATTTT. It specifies CASSMSPGQGWNQPQHF.

As DNA, the CDR3 is TGTGCCAGCAGCCTTCTTACAACTGAAGCTTTCTTT. Amino acids: CASSLLTTEAFF. The genes are TRBV5-6 and TRBJ1-1; D remains ambiguous. From germline, CDR1 is SGHDT and CDR2 YYEEEE. V was trimmed by 4 bases and J by 5 bases, leaving 9 bases between them. The CDR3 is 12 residues long.

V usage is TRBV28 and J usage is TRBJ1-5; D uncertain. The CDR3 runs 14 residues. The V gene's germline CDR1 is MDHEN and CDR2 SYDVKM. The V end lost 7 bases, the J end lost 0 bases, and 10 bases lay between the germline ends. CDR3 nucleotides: TGTGCCAGCAAGAGGGAATATAGCAATCAGCCCCAGCATTTT. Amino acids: CASKREYSNQPQHF.

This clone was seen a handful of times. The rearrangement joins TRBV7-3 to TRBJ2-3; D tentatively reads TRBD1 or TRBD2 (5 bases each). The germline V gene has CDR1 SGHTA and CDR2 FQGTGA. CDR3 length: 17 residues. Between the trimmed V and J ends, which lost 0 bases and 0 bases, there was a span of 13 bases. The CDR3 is CASSLTPGTRSTDTQYF. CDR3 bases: TGTGCCAGCAGCTTAACCCCCGGGACCCGTAGCACAGATACGCAGTATTTT.

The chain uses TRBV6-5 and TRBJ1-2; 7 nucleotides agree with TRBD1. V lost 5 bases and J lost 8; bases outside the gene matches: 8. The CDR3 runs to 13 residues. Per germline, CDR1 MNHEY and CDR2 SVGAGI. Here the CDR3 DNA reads TGTGCCAGCAGTGAAGCAGAAGGGGGCGGCTACACCTTC. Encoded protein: CASSEAEGGGYTF.

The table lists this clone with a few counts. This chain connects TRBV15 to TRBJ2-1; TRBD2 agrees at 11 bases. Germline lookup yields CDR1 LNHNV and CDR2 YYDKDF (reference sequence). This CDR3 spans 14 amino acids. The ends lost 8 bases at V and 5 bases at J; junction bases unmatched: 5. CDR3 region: CATHSGGGHNEQFF. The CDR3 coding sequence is TGTGCCACCCATAGCGGGGGGGGGCACAATGAGCAGTTCTTC. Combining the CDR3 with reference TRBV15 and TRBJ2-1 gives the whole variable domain DAMVIQNPRYQVTQFGKPVTLSCSQTLNHNVMYWYQQKSSQAPKLLFHYYDKDFNNEADTPDNFQSRRPNTSFCFLDIRSPGLGDTAMYLCATHSGGGHNEQFFGPGTRLTVL.

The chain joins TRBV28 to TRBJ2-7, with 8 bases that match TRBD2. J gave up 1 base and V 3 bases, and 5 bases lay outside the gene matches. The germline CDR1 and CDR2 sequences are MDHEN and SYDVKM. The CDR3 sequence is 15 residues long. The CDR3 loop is CASSLRGAVSYEQYF. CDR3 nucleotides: TGTGCCAGCAGTTTGCGGGGGGCGGTATCCTACGAGCAGTACTTC.

As DNA, the CDR3 is TGCAGCGCCAGGACAGCCGACAGCTACGAGCAGTACTTC. It encodes CSARTADSYEQYF. The chain combines TRBV29-1 with TRBJ2-7; D perhaps matches TRBD1 (6 bases). V was trimmed by 7 bases and J by 3 bases, leaving 16 bases between them. Per germline, CDR1 SQVTM and CDR2 ANQGSEA. This CDR3 contains 13 residues.

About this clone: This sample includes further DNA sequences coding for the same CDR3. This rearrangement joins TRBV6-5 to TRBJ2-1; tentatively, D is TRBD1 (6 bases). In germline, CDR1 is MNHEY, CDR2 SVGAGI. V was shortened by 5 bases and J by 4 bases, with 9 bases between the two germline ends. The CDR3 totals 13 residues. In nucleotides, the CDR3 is TGTGCCAGCAGTCGACAGGCGTACAATGAGCAGTTCTTC. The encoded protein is CASSRQAYNEQFF.

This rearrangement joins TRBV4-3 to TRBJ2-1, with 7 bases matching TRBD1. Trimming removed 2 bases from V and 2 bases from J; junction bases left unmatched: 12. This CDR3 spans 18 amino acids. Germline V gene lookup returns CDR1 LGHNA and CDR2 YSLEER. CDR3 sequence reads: CASSQPPHGTDPYNEQFF. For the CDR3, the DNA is TGCGCCAGCAGCCAACCACCCCACGGGACAGACCCCTACAATGAGCAGTTCTTC.

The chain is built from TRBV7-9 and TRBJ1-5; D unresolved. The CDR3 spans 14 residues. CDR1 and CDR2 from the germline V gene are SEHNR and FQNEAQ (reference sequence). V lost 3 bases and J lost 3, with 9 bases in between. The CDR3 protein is CASSFDGFNQPQHF. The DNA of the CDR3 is TGTGCCAGCAGCTTCGACGGTTTCAATCAGCCCCAGCATTTT.

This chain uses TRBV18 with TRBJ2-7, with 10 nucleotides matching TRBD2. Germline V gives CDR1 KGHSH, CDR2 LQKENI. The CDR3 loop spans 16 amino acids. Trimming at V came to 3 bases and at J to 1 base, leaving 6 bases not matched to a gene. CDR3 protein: CASSPEGLAVSYEQYF. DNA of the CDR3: TGTGCCAGCTCACCGGAAGGACTAGCGGTTTCCTACGAGCAGTACTTC.